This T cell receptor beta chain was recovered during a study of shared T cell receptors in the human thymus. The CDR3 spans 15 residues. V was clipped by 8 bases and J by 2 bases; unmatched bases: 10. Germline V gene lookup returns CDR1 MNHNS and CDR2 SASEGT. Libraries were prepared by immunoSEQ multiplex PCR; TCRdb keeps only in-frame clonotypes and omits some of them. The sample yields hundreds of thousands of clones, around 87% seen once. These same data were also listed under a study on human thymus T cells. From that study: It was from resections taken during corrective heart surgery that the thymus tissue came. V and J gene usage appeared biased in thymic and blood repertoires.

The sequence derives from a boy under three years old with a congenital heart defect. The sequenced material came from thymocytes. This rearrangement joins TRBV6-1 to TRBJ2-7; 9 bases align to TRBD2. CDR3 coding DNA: TGTGCCAGCGCCCCTGCAGCGGGGGGAACCTACGAGCAGTACTTC. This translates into CASAPAAGGTYEQYF.